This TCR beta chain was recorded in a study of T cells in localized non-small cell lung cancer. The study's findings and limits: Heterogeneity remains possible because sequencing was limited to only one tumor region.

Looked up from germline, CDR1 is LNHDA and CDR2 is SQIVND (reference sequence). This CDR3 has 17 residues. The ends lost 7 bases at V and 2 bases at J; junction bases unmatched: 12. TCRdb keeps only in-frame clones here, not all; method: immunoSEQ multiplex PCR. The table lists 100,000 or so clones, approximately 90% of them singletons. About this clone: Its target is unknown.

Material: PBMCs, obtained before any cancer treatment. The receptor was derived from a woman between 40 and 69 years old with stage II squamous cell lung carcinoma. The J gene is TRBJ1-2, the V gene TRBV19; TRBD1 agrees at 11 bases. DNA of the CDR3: TGTGCCAGTACCCAGGAGCCCCGGGACAGGGGGAACTATGGCTACACCTTC. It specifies CASTQEPRDRGNYGYTF.